This T cell receptor beta chain appears in the sequencing data of a study of T cell clonality in common variable immunodeficiency (dated by TCRdb to about 2015). CVID samples and control samples contributed equivalent amounts of genomic DNA as sequencing input. For every sample, a 60 bp segment covering the rearranged TCRbeta CDR3 region was amplified and then sequenced. The immunoSEQ assay, a bias-corrected multiplex PCR with high-throughput sequencing, was employed for TCRbeta amplification. Per the source publication's procedure: Every unique nucleotide sequence counted as a clone and was annotated with V, D and J genes, copy number and frequency. Sequences were labeled productive if in frame, and non-productive if out of frame or containing stop codons. As previously described, clonality was computed from Shannon's entropy. Mean CDR3 Kyte-Doolittle hydropathy was derived from the predicted amino acid sequences of productive clones. Using the R hclust function, scaled V gene usage was clustered hierarchically with Manhattan distance and complete linkage. Clone sharing by CDR3 amino acid sequence was assessed by resampling 12 repertoires per group over 100 rounds. Repertoires were searched for 70 published EBV-specific and 200 to 300 published CMV-specific TCRbeta sequences. Analysis left out a couple of CVID samples that produced under 10,000 sequences, so 40 to 45 CVID repertoires remained. In its TCRdb copy, this immuneACCESS table keeps in-frame sequences only and misses some clones. Where compared with another copy, unresolved V genes explain less than half of these, and the others have no known cause. The DNA gave D and trimming, while V, J and clone size come from that table. Listed for this sample are under 50,000 clones, none observed only a single time. In total, the top ten clones hold around 6.3% of the sample.

Broad study findings and their caveats: TCRbeta clonality was higher in CVID subjects than in healthy controls (t-test p = 0.018), and the increase was most characteristic of about a third of subjects. Although equal DNA input was used, an average of about 85,000 unique sequences per sample was obtained for controls, compared with around 32,000 for CVID samples. Healthy controls shared more TCRbeta clones with each other than CVID subjects shared among themselves (p < 0.0001). CVID TCRbeta sequences reportedly showed fewer deletions and N-nucleotide insertions and lacked highly modified clones with 13 or more V deletions. Correlations between repertoire features and clinical complications were limited by patient heterogeneity within the CVID cohort. It was noted by the authors that sequencing of the repertoires of T cell subpopulations would be needed to clarify the cause of the increased clonality in CVID.

This clone has ten or more counts. Its antigen has not been determined. The read ends 3 residues shy of where the CDR3 ends; the end is completed using the germline J gene. The CDR3 covers 12 residues, taking in both the cysteine and the phenylalanine. Shown are 27 bases from within the CDR3, in frame from base 1. Sequences SEHNR (CDR1) and FQNEAQ (CDR2) are obtained from the germline V gene (reference sequence). Most CVID patients and most healthy controls were of Caucasian heritage. Heparinized peripheral whole blood samples of roughly 4.5 to 8 ml were collected from each donor. TCRbeta CDR3 repertoires were sequenced from genomic DNA of adults with common variable immune deficiency (CVID) and healthy adult controls. The control group was made up of roughly 22 healthy adult volunteers (around 10 male and around twelve female) whose ages ranged from 23 to 66 years, with a mean age of approximately 37. Diluted blood was density-centrifuged over Hypaque 1077 or Ficoll-Paque to isolate peripheral blood mononuclear cells. Genomic DNA was extracted from unsorted mononuclear cells by Qiagen column purification or by a centrifugation-based method.

Sample: peripheral blood mononuclear cells. The clonotype comes from a person aged 18 to 70 in good health. Recombination linked TRBV7-9 to TRBJ2-4; the D gene assignment is ambiguous. The CDR3 protein is CASSLGDSLQYF. The DNA read from the CDR3 is TGTGCCAGCAGCTTAGGTGATAGCCTT.